This TCR beta chain stems from a study of cytomegalovirus exposure and HLA in healthy donors. The wider study: Some 90 million unique TCRs from HLA-typed donors were held in an early data release.

This CDR3 comprises 12 residues. Germline V gene data show CDR1 as GTSNPN and CDR2 as SVGIG (reference sequence). Losses at the gene ends were 4 bases for V and 3 bases for J; bases not matched to a gene: 2. Study findings and constraints: The authors assumed roughly uniform sequencing depth across donors for presence/absence analyses. Later analysis revealed greater clonal expansion in HLA-associated TCR beta chains than in equally common others.

As for this clone: Its antigen is not identified.

These donors counted as nominally healthy when sampled, but unrecorded immune exposures were likely. The PCR ran on 60 Vbeta and 13 Jbeta primers. Repertoires were generated with immunoSEQ multiplex PCR, while TCRdb's copy carries only in-frame clones and drops some. The profile shows over 150,000 clones, roughly 83% of them singletons. The chain joins TRBV30 to TRBJ1-2; 7 bases agree with TRBD1. Sequencing input: PBMCs. This clonotype originated in a boy aged 2-15 years in good health and CMV-seronegative. The CDR3 protein is CAWNTGDYGYTF. As DNA, the CDR3 is TGTGCCTGGAATACAGGGGACTATGGCTACACCTTC.